The rows below give T cell receptor beta chains drawn from one sample of a study of cytomegalovirus exposure and HLA in healthy donors. Profiling relied on immunoSEQ multiplex PCR, and the TCRdb table lists in-frame clones only, not all of them. The sample comprises about 150,000 clones, around 81% of which are singletons, and 5.6% rests with the top ten. The material sequenced was PBMCs. The source is a woman aged 40 to 50 in good health and CMV-seropositive. Each CDR3 is given with its conserved first and last residue. Fields, in order: V gene, D gene, J gene, clone size, CDR3 DNA, CDR3 protein. D genes are given only for firm matches. Clone size is not always given. Where it is, it says once, few, many or a class for expanded clones.

v_call: TRBV30; d_call: -; j_call: TRBJ2-7; clone_size: -; cdr3_nt: TGTGCCTGGAGTAACGACATTGAGGGATCCTACGAGCAGTACTTC; cdr3_aa: CAWSNDIEGSYEQYF
v_call: TRBV5-1; d_call: TRBD1; j_call: TRBJ1-4; clone_size: few; cdr3_nt: TGCGCCAGCAGCACGACAGGGACGAATCAAAAACTGTTTTTT; cdr3_aa: CASSTTGTNQKLFF
v_call: TRBV27; d_call: TRBD1; j_call: TRBJ1-2; clone_size: -; cdr3_nt: TGTGCCAGCAGTCCGGGGACAGGGTTAAGAGGGGGATATGGCTACACCTTC; cdr3_aa: CASSPGTGLRGGYGYTF
v_call: TRBV5-4; d_call: -; j_call: TRBJ2-7; clone_size: -; cdr3_nt: TGTGCCAGCAGCTTGGTTGGAGGGCCCCACGAGCAGTACTTC; cdr3_aa: CASSLVGGPHEQYF
v_call: TRBV6-4; d_call: TRBD2; j_call: TRBJ2-3; clone_size: -; cdr3_nt: TGTGCCAGCAGCGAACTAGCGGGAGTTAGCATAGATACGCAGTATTTT; cdr3_aa: CASSELAGVSIDTQYF
v_call: TRBV7-3; d_call: TRBD2; j_call: TRBJ2-3; clone_size: -; cdr3_nt: TGTGCCAGCAGCCATAGGACTAGCGGGAGGGGCACAGATACGCAGTATTTT; cdr3_aa: CASSHRTSGRGTDTQYF
v_call: TRBV6-5; d_call: -; j_call: TRBJ1-3; clone_size: -; cdr3_nt: TGTGCCAGCAGTTACTCGGGGATACAGGACGGGAACACCATATATTTT; cdr3_aa: CASSYSGIQDGNTIYF
v_call: TRBV27; d_call: TRBD1; j_call: TRBJ1-1; clone_size: few; cdr3_nt: TGTGCCAGCAGTACACCGGGACAGGGAAACACTGAAGCTTTCTTT; cdr3_aa: CASSTPGQGNTEAFF
v_call: TRBV6-1; d_call: TRBD1; j_call: TRBJ1-4; clone_size: -; cdr3_nt: TGTGCCAGCAGTCATCTGACAGGGGGAGATGAAAAACTGTTTTTT; cdr3_aa: CASSHLTGGDEKLFF
v_call: TRBV4-1; d_call: TRBD2; j_call: TRBJ2-3; clone_size: -; cdr3_nt: TGCGCCAGCAGCCCCATTAGCGGGAATCGCGATACGCAGTATTTT; cdr3_aa: CASSPISGNRDTQYF
v_call: TRBV6-1; d_call: -; j_call: TRBJ1-1; clone_size: few; cdr3_nt: TGTGCCATGACGGGACACCCGAACACTGAAGCTTTCTTT; cdr3_aa: CAMTGHPNTEAFF
v_call: TRBV18; d_call: TRBD1; j_call: TRBJ1-1; clone_size: -; cdr3_nt: TGTGCCAGCTCACCACCCACAGGGGGGACTGAAGCTTTCTTT; cdr3_aa: CASSPPTGGTEAFF
v_call: TRBV28; d_call: -; j_call: TRBJ2-5; clone_size: few; cdr3_nt: TGTGCCAGCAGAGCGCCCCTGGGGGGGGCAGGGCAAGAGACCCAGTACTTC; cdr3_aa: CASRAPLGGAGQETQYF
v_call: TRBV5-1; d_call: -; j_call: TRBJ2-1; clone_size: -; cdr3_nt: TGCGCCAGCAGCTTGTTGGCGGGGACTGTTTACAATGAGCAGTTCTTC; cdr3_aa: CASSLLAGTVYNEQFF
v_call: TRBV18; d_call: -; j_call: TRBJ1-2; clone_size: -; cdr3_nt: TGTGCCAGCTCACCAGGGGCCAGCTATGGCTACACCTTC; cdr3_aa: CASSPGASYGYTF
v_call: TRBV28; d_call: TRBD1; j_call: TRBJ2-6; clone_size: -; cdr3_nt: TGTGCCAGCAGTCCAGGCCGTTTTGGGACAGGGATTTCTGGGGCCAACGTCCTGACTTTC; cdr3_aa: CASSPGRFGTGISGANVLTF
v_call: TRBV18; d_call: -; j_call: TRBJ1-5; clone_size: -; cdr3_nt: TGTGCCAGCTCATCTGAGGGAGGGTCTCAGCCCCAGCATTTT; cdr3_aa: CASSSEGGSQPQHF
v_call: TRBV2; d_call: TRBD1; j_call: TRBJ1-5; clone_size: -; cdr3_nt: TGTGCCAGCAGTGACGGGGGGACAGGGGGGCAGCCCCAGCATTTT; cdr3_aa: CASSDGGTGGQPQHF
v_call: TRBV4-2; d_call: TRBD2; j_call: TRBJ2-1; clone_size: -; cdr3_nt: TGTGCCAGCAGCCAAGGGACTAGGGTGTTCTTC; cdr3_aa: CASSQGTRVFF
v_call: TRBV5-6; d_call: TRBD1; j_call: TRBJ1-1; clone_size: medium-sized; cdr3_nt: TGTGCCAGCAGCTTGGCCGGACAGGGCCGACACACTGAAGCTTTCTTT; cdr3_aa: CASSLAGQGRHTEAFF
v_call: TRBV25-1; d_call: TRBD1; j_call: TRBJ1-4; clone_size: -; cdr3_nt: TGTGCCAGCACCTACAGGGGATTTGAAAAACTGTTTTTT; cdr3_aa: CASTYRGFEKLFF
v_call: TRBV27; d_call: -; j_call: TRBJ1-2; clone_size: -; cdr3_nt: TGTGCCAGCAGTTTTTCCTGGACAGCGACTAAAACCTATGGCTACACCTTC; cdr3_aa: CASSFSWTATKTYGYTF
v_call: TRBV6-1; d_call: -; j_call: TRBJ1-1; clone_size: -; cdr3_nt: TGTGCCAGCAGTGCTGGGACATCGAACACTGAAGCTTTCTTT; cdr3_aa: CASSAGTSNTEAFF
v_call: TRBV7-9; d_call: -; j_call: TRBJ1-2; clone_size: once; cdr3_nt: TGTTCCAGCAGCCACACACACTATGGCTACACCTTC; cdr3_aa: CSSSHTHYGYTF
v_call: TRBV6-5; d_call: -; j_call: TRBJ2-1; clone_size: -; cdr3_nt: TGTGCCAGCAGCCAGAACAATGAGCAGTTCTTC; cdr3_aa: CASSQNNEQFF